The present T cell receptor beta chain was sequenced within a study of CXCR3-negative and CXCR3-positive naive CD8 T cells. About the research overall: Total TRB output reached about 135 million reads, about 1.5 +/- 0.3 million per library.

Germline V gene sequence: CDR1 LGHNA, CDR2 YSLEER. This CDR3 has 13 residues. Libraries of TRB cDNA were made by 5' RACE and carried UMIs. TCRdb reworked the 5' RACE reads into one entry per CDR3 protein, no DNA. In total, the table holds 35,000 to 45,000 distinct CDR3 sequences. The sequence came from a human donor in good health. Some clones in this sample may be carry-over from other donors' samples. Sequences were obtained from naive CXCR3- CD8+ T cells from blood. The subset denotes: CD45RO-CCR7+CD27+CD95- naive CD8+ T cells lacking CXCR3 (TNR3-). J is TRBJ1-1 and V is TRBV4-3. This CDR3 is CASSHVGNTEAFF.